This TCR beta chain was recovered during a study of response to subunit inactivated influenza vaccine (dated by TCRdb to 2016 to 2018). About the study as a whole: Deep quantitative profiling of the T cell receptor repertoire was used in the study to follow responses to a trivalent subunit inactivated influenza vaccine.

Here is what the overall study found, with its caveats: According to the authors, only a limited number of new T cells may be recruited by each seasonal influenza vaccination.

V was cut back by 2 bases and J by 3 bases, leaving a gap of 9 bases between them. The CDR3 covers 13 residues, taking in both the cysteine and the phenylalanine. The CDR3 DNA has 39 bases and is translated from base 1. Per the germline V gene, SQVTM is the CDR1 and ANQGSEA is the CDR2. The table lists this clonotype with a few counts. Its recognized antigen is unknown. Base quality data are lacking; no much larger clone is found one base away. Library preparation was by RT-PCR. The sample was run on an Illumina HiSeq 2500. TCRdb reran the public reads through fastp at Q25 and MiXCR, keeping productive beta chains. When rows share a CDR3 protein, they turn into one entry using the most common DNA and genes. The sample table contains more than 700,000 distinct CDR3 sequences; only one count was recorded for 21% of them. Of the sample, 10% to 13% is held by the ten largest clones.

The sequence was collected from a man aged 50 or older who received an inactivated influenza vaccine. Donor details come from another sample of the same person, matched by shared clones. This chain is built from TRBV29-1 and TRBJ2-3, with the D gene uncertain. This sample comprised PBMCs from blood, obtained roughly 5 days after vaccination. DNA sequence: TGCAGCGTTGAAAGCCGAGGAACAGATACGCAGTATTTT. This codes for CSVESRGTDTQYF.